These T cell receptor beta chains were read from a single sample in a study of T cells in Graves' hyperthyroidism and ophthalmopathy. TCRdb passed the multiplex PCR reads through MiXCR, listing each CDR3 protein once. The sample shows fewer than 750,000 distinct CDR3 sequences, about half of them seen only once. Sequenced material: peripheral blood or thyroid tissue (not recorded which). Receptor source: a woman aged 18-29 years with Graves' hyperthyroidism. CDR3s include the opening cysteine and the closing phenylalanine or tryptophan. Fields, in order: CDR3 length, V gene, D gene, J gene, clone size, CDR3 DNA, CDR3 protein. D genes are given only for firm matches. Not every row has a clone size; where given, it reads once, few, many or a size class.

15	TRBV7-9	-	TRBJ1-2	many	TGTGCCAGCAGCCAAGGCGGGCGCACGGACTATGGCTACACCTTC	CASSQGGRTDYGYTF
20	TRBV2	-	TRBJ1-4	-	-	CACSASGPIPGVATNEKLFF
16	TRBV20-1	TRBD2	TRBJ2-7	-	TGCAGTGCTAGCCCGGGTAGCGGGAGGATAACTTACGAGCAGTACTTC	CSASPGSGRITYEQYF
14	TRBV29-1	-	TRBJ1-5	-	TGCAGCGAATCCGACAGGCGCACCAATCAGCCCCAGCATTTT	CSESDRRTNQPQHF
12	TRBV6-1	-	TRBJ2-5	-	TGTGCCAGCAGAGGAGGGCAGGGGACCCAGTACTTC	CASRGGQGTQYF
13	TRBV29-1	TRBD1	TRBJ1-1	-	TGCAGCGTTGAGACAGGGGCGAACACTGAAGCTTTCTTT	CSVETGANTEAFF
15	TRBV7-8	TRBD2	TRBJ2-7	-	TGTGCCAGCAGCTTGGCTAGCGGGATCGTCTACGAGCAGTACTTC	CASSLASGIVYEQYF
15	TRBV4-2	TRBD2	TRBJ2-7	many	TGTGCCAGCAGCCAAGTTAACGGGGGGAACTACGAGCAGTACTTC	CASSQVNGGNYEQYF
13	TRBV10-3	TRBD1	TRBJ1-2	-	TGTGCCATCAGGCCGACAGGGGACTATGGCTACACCTTC	CAIRPTGDYGYTF
13	TRBV20-1	-	TRBJ1-4	many	TGCAGTGCTAGCGGAGCAACTAATGAAAAACTGTTTTTT	CSASGATNEKLFF
17	TRBV20-1	-	TRBJ2-7	many	TGCAGTGCTAGGGAAGGGTCGAGCGGTCACAGCTACTACGAGCAGTACTTC	CSAREGSSGHSYYEQYF
14	TRBV20-1	-	TRBJ2-5	-	TGCAGTGCTTCGACGCAGGGAGAGGGGCGGCCCCAGTACTTC	CSASTQGEGRPQYF
16	TRBV7-2	-	TRBJ2-7	-	TGTGCCAGCAGCTTAGTTGGCCGGAGAGGGACCTACGAGCAGTACTTC	CASSLVGRRGTYEQYF
17	TRBV6-5	TRBD1	TRBJ1-4	few	TGTGCCAGCAGTTACTCTATATCCAGGGACAGCCCCGGGGGACTGTTTTTT	CASSYSISRDSPGGLFF
15	TRBV2	-	TRBJ1-4	many	TGTGCCAGCAGTGAAGCACGAGACAGTAATGAAAAACTGTTTTTT	CASSEARDSNEKLFF
13	TRBV29-1	-	TRBJ1-5	-	TGCAGCTTAGATCCGGTTCCCGATCAGCCCCAGCATTTT	CSLDPVPDQPQHF
15	TRBV2	-	TRBJ1-4	-	TGTGCCAGCAGAGTTACCGGAGGCACTAATGAAAAACTGTTTTTT	CASRVTGGTNEKLFF
13	TRBV29-1	TRBD1	TRBJ1-5	-	TGCAGCGTCGGGACAGGGGTGCGTCAGCCCCAGCATTTT	CSVGTGVRQPQHF
13	TRBV2	TRBD2	TRBJ2-1	-	TGTGCTACACCTAGCGGGCACTACAATGAGCAGTTCTTC	CATPSGHYNEQFF
14	TRBV7-8	TRBD1	TRBJ1-2	-	TGTGCCAGCAGCGTTGATCGGACAGGGGATGGCTACACCTTC	CASSVDRTGDGYTF
13	TRBV6-1	TRBD1	TRBJ2-7	many	TGTGCCAGCAGGGACAGGGGGCTGTACGAGCAGTACTTC	CASRDRGLYEQYF
15	TRBV10-3	TRBD1	TRBJ2-7	many	TGTGCCATCAGTGAGTCGAGGGACAGGGTCTACGAGCAGTACTTC	CAISESRDRVYEQYF
17	TRBV12-3/TRBV12-4	TRBD1	TRBJ1-6	-	TGTGCCAGCAGTAAAGGACAGGGGAGCTCCTATAATTCACCCCTCCACTTT	CASSKGQGSSYNSPLHF
16	TRBV7-9	TRBD1	TRBJ2-7	-	TGTGCCAGCAGCCCCAGACAGGGGTCCAGAAGCTACGAGCAGTACTTC	CASSPRQGSRSYEQYF
15	TRBV7-2	TRBD2	TRBJ2-3	-	TGTGCCAGCAGCTTTAGCGGGAGGGCCGTAGATACGCAGTATTTT	CASSFSGRAVDTQYF
14	TRBV5-1	-	TRBJ1-4	few	TGCGCCAGCAGCGACGGGGGTTTAAATGAAAAACTGTTTTTT	CASSDGGLNEKLFF
14	TRBV30	-	TRBJ1-6	few	TGTGCCTGGAGTAGTCCGGCGGATCCTTCACCCCTCCACTTT	CAWSSPADPSPLHF
14	TRBV27	TRBD2	TRBJ2-7	many	TGTGCCAGCAGTTTCAGCGGGAGTAGGTACGAGCAGTACTTC	CASSFSGSRYEQYF
16	TRBV6-9	TRBD2	TRBJ2-7	-	TGTGCCAGCAGTTATCTCCCTAGCGGGACCAGCAATGAGCAGTACTTC	CASSYLPSGTSNEQYF
13	TRBV12-3/TRBV12-4	-	TRBJ1-2	-	TGTGCCAGCAGTCCAGTCGAAAACTATGGCTACACCTTC	CASSPVENYGYTF
9	TRBV7-8	-	TRBJ2-6	-	TGTGCCAGCAGCTTCGAGATGACTTTC	CASSFEMTF
16	TRBV3-1	TRBD2	TRBJ2-3	once	TGTGCCAGCAGCGATATCGTAGCGGGAGTCAGTGGTACGCAGTATTTT	CASSDIVAGVSGTQYF
11	TRBV14	-	TRBJ1-2	many	TGTGCCAGCAGCGCAGGGGCTGGCTACACCTTC	CASSAGAGYTF